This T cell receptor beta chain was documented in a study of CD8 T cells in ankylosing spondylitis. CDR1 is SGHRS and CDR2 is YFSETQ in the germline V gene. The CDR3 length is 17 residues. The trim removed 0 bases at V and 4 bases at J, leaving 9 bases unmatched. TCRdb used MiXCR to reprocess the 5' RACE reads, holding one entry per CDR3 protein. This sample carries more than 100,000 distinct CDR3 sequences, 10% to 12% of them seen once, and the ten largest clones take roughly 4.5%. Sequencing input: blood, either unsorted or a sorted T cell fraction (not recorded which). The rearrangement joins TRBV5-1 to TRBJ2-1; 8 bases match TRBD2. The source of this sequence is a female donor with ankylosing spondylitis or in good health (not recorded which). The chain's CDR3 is CASSLGEGGGTYNEQFF. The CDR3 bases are TGCGCCAGCAGCTTGGGTGAGGGCGGGGGGACGTACAATGAGCAGTTCTTC. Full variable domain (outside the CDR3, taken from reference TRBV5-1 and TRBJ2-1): KAGVTQTPRYLIKTRGQQVTLSCSPISGHRSVSWYQQTPGQGLQFLFEYFSETQRNKGNFPGRFSGRQFSNSRSEMNVSTLELGDSALYLCASSLGEGGGTYNEQFFGPGTRLTVL.